This entry lists 31 T cell receptor beta chains sequenced from one sample in a study of cytomegalovirus exposure and HLA in healthy donors (dated by TCRdb to about 2017). Libraries were prepared through the immunoSEQ multiplex PCR assay. For the multiplex PCR, a mixture combining 60 forward primers for TCR Vbeta segments and 13 reverse primers for TCR Jbeta segments was used. TCRdb carries this immuneACCESS record with in-frame sequences only. Its versions omit some clonotypes, under half of them owing to an unresolved V gene in the studies checked, with the rest unexplained. For this sample there are fewer than 75,000 clones; about 75% appear just once. Around 12% of the sample goes to the ten largest clones. Sequencing was performed on PBMCs. These receptor sequences come from a man aged 65-85 years in good health and CMV-seronegative.

To note about this clone: The junction departs from germline at one end; a sequencing error may be responsible. This chain connects TRBV7-2 to TRBJ1-5; TRBD1 matches at 7 bases. The germline CDR1 and CDR2 sequences are SGHTA and FQGNSA. The CDR3 has 14 amino acids. Here the CDR3 DNA reads TGTGCCGGCAGCTCGAACAGGGGTCGCCAGCCCCAGCATTTT. This sequence encodes CAGSSNRGRQPQHF.

The chain uses TRBV18 and TRBJ2-5; 7 nucleotides match TRBD1. This CDR3 is built from 15 residues. Unmatched junction bases numbered 8, after V lost 5 bases and J lost 2 bases. Looked up from germline, CDR1 is KGHSH and CDR2 is LQKENI. The CDR3 DNA sequence: TGTGCCAGCTCAATGAATACAGGGGTACAAGAGACCCAGTACTTC. Amino acid sequence: CASSMNTGVQETQYF.

This sequence joins TRBV15 and TRBJ1-6, with D uncertain. V lost 0 bases to trimming and J lost 9 bases, with 9 bases between them. The CDR3 length is 14 residues. CDR1 LNHNV and CDR2 YYDKDF come from the germline V gene (reference sequence). CDR3 sequence: CATSRDRSGSPLHF. The DNA of the CDR3 is TGTGCCACCAGCAGAGATAGGTCGGGTTCACCCCTCCACTTT. The variable domain in full, completed from reference TRBV15 and TRBJ1-6, reads DAMVIQNPRYQVTQFGKPVTLSCSQTLNHNVMYWYQQKSSQAPKLLFHYYDKDFNNEADTPDNFQSRRPNTSFCFLDIRSPGLGDTAMYLCATSRDRSGSPLHFGNGTRLTVT.

This chain links TRBV19 with TRBJ2-7, with D perhaps matching TRBD1 (6 bases). The CDR3 runs to 13 residues. The germline V gene encodes CDR1 LNHDA and CDR2 SQIVND (reference sequence). Trimming removed 6 bases at V and 5 bases at J, with 14 bases between. This chain's CDR3 is CASSPTGFDEQYF. The CDR3 region has the DNA TGTGCCAGTAGCCCCACAGGGTTCGACGAGCAGTACTTC.

The V call is TRBV7-8, the J call TRBJ2-5; 9 bases are a match to TRBD2. Germline values: CDR1 SGHVS, CDR2 FQNEAQ. V dropped 4 bases and J dropped 2; count of bases not matched to a gene: 14. CDR3 length: 18 residues. Here the CDR3 DNA reads TGTGCCAGCAGCTCCCCCCCAGCGGGGGGCCGGATGCAAGAGACCCAGTACTTC. Its protein is CASSSPPAGGRMQETQYF.

The CDR3 region is CAWSVGGRSGNTIYF. The CDR3 DNA reads as TGTGCCTGGAGTGTCGGAGGGCGCTCTGGAAACACCATATATTTT. V and J are TRBV30 and TRBJ1-3, with no clear D. The V gene's germline CDR1 is GTSNPN and CDR2 SVGIG (reference sequence). The CDR3 has 15 amino acids. V was clipped by 0 bases and J by 0 bases, with 9 bases between them. Based on the CDR3 plus reference TRBV30 and TRBJ1-3, the full variable domain is SQTIHQWPATLVQPVGSPLSLECTVEGTSNPNLYWYRQAAGRGLQLLFYSVGIGQISSEVPQNLSASRPQDRQFILSSKKLLLSDSGFYLCAWSVGGRSGNTIYFGEGSWLTVV.

This rearrangement joins TRBV7-2 to TRBJ1-1; D perhaps matches TRBD1 (6 bases). Germline assignment: CDR1 SGHTA and CDR2 FQGNSA. With 0 bases removed from V and 1 base from J, the gap between germline ends came to 6 bases. There are 14 residues in the CDR3. CDR3: CASSLAGANTEAFF. DNA for the CDR3: TGTGCCAGCAGCTTAGCGGGGGCGAACACTGAAGCTTTCTTT.

The gene calls are TRBV27 and TRBJ2-5, with 8 positions matching TRBD1. The J call could be wrong; TRBJ2-7 is a better fit for the DNA end. Germline-derived CDR1 and CDR2 are MNHEY and SMNVEV (reference sequence). This CDR3 region has 16 residues. The CDR3, as DNA: TGTGCCAGCAGCACCTTTCTTGGGGACAGGTCGTACGAGCAGTACTTC. The encoded protein is CASSTFLGDRSYEQYF.

This rearrangement joins TRBV7-9 to TRBJ1-1; 7 bases are a match to TRBD1. With V trimmed by 6 bases and J by 3 bases, 7 bases remained unmatched. Germline CDR1 and CDR2: SEHNR and FQNEAQ (reference sequence). The CDR3 is 14 residues long. The CDR3 region is CASSSGQIYTEAFF. CDR3 DNA: TGTGCCAGCAGTTCGGGACAGATCTACACTGAAGCTTTCTTT.

V and J are TRBV18 and TRBJ2-7; 8 bases line up with TRBD1. Trimming removed 2 bases from V and 6 bases from J; junction bases left unmatched: 6. The CDR3 consists of 14 residues. The germline V gene encodes CDR1 KGHSH and CDR2 LQKENI. The DNA of the CDR3 is TGTGCCAGCTCACCATTGGACAGGGCGGGCGAGCAGTACTTC. Translating it yields CASSPLDRAGEQYF.

J is TRBJ2-1 and V is TRBV6-6, with TRBD1 identical over 11 bases. With 0 bases clipped from V and 8 bases from J, the junction kept 3 bases outside the gene matches. Looked up from germline, CDR1 is MNHNY and CDR2 is SVGAGI (reference sequence). CDR3 size: 15 residues. The CDR3 reads CASSYSRTGGYEQFF. The CDR3 nucleotides read TGTGCCAGCAGTTACTCGCGGACAGGGGGCTATGAGCAGTTCTTC.

This clone showed up just once. This chain connects TRBV7-6 to TRBJ2-3; D gene uncertain. CDR1 and CDR2 (germline): SGHVS, FNYEAQ. The CDR3 length is 14 residues. V lost 2 bases, J lost 1 base, and 7 bases lay in between. CDR3 sequence reads: CASSLSSGTDTQYF. The CDR3 nucleotides are TGTGCCAGCAGCTTATCGAGTGGCACAGATACGCAGTATTTT.

The J gene is TRBJ1-5, the V gene TRBV6-6, with D tentatively TRBD1 (6 bases). V shed 4 bases and J shed 6 bases, with 16 bases lying between them. The CDR3 has 15 amino acids. Germline loops: CDR1 MNHNY, CDR2 SVGAGI (reference sequence). Written as DNA, the CDR3 is TGTGCCAGCAGTTGGATACCACAGGGAGCTCAGCCCCAGCATTTT. This gives the protein CASSWIPQGAQPQHF.

This chain links TRBV19 with TRBJ1-5, with a tentative D call TRBD1 (6 bases). V lost 7 bases and J 0 bases, leaving 16 bases between the germline ends. There are 16 residues in the CDR3. The germline V gene encodes CDR1 LNHDA and CDR2 SQIVND (reference sequence). The CDR3 here is CASIPGRGHSNQPQHF. The CDR3, as DNA: TGTGCCAGTATCCCGGGCAGGGGCCATAGCAATCAGCCCCAGCATTTT.

The chain couples TRBV6-5 to TRBJ2-7, with D possibly matching TRBD1 (6 bases). The V gene's germline CDR1 is MNHEY and CDR2 SVGAGI. The length of the CDR3 is 14 residues. Deletions cut 5 bases from V and 0 bases from J, with 11 bases between. CDR3 nucleotide sequence: TGTGCCAGCAGTGCATCGGGACACTCCTACGAGCAGTACTTC. Translated, it gives CASSASGHSYEQYF.

The J gene is TRBJ2-5, the V gene TRBV7-8; tentatively, D is TRBD1 (6 bases). TRBJ2-7 matches the DNA end more closely, so the J call is doubtful. The CDR3 has 15 residues. Germline-derived CDR1 and CDR2 are SGHVS and FQNEAQ. CDR3 DNA sequence: TGTGCCAGCAGCTCACGGGACACCTACTCCTACGAGCAGTACTTC. Amino acid sequence: CASSSRDTYSYEQYF.

The chain employs TRBV5-5 and TRBJ2-7, with 10 bases identical to TRBD2. Germline lookup yields CDR1 SGHKS and CDR2 YYEKEE (reference sequence). The CDR3 contains 16 residues. The V segment lost 4 bases and the J segment 2 bases; nucleotides outside the gene matches: 9. Here the CDR3 DNA reads TGTGCCAGCAGCCCCATAGGGACTAGCGCGACCTACGAGCAGTACTTC. This codes for CASSPIGTSATYEQYF.

This chain uses TRBV30 with TRBJ2-7, with 7 positions matching TRBD2. Germline trimming cut 3 bases from V and 5 bases from J; bases unmatched to any gene: 4. The length of the CDR3 is 12 residues. CDR1 and CDR2 (germline): GTSNPN, SVGIG (reference sequence). The CDR3 DNA follows: TGTGCCTGGAGCCCCGGGGGGAACGAGCAGTACTTC. This codes for CAWSPGGNEQYF.

V is TRBV10-1 and J is TRBJ2-1; 15 positions match TRBD2. The V segment lost 4 bases and the J segment 2 bases; nucleotides outside the gene matches: 6. Germline V CDR1 and CDR2: WNHNN, SYGVQD (reference sequence). The length of the CDR3 is 18 residues. In nucleotides, the CDR3 is TGCGCCAGCAGTGTTAGGACTAGCGGGGGGGTGACCTACAATGAGCAGTTCTTC. It is translated as CASSVRTSGGVTYNEQFF.

The V and J genes are TRBV15 and TRBJ2-2; tentative D call: TRBD2 (6 bases). Germline V gene data show CDR1 as LNHNV and CDR2 as YYDKDF (reference sequence). With 4 bases removed from V and 1 base from J, the gap between germline ends came to 16 bases. The CDR3 extends over 17 amino acids. The CDR3 DNA is TGTGCCACCAGCACCGAGGGCCTGGAGGGGAACACCGGGGAGCTGTTTTTT. This codes for CATSTEGLEGNTGELFF.

This clone was detected a few times. The chain is built from TRBV5-6 and TRBJ1-6, with TRBD1 identical over 10 bases. Germline CDR1 is SGHDT and CDR2 is YYEEEE. V shed 3 bases, J shed 5 bases, and the junction held 5 bases outside the gene matches. The CDR3 is 16 amino acids. The CDR3 region is CASSSTGQGDNSPLHF. CDR3 nucleotides: TGTGCCAGCAGCTCAACCGGACAGGGGGATAATTCACCCCTCCACTTT.

The chain joins TRBV5-1 to TRBJ2-5; TRBD2 is a possible D gene (5 bases). Deletions cut 4 bases from V and 5 bases from J, with 24 bases between. The CDR3 extends over 17 amino acids. Germline CDR1 SGHRS, CDR2 YFSETQ. CDR3 protein: CASSPDGFEGRGETQYF. In nucleotides, the CDR3 is TGCGCCAGCAGCCCCGACGGGTTTGAGGGCAGAGGGGAGACCCAGTACTTC.

This clone appeared a few times. The chain joins TRBV6-1 to TRBJ2-1; 13 bases are shared with TRBD2. Germline values: CDR1 MNHNS, CDR2 SASEGT. The CDR3 runs 14 residues. V was clipped by 7 bases and J by 12 bases; unmatched bases: 9. Here the CDR3 DNA reads TGTGCCAGCAAAGCCGGACTAGCGGGAGTTGTGCAGTTCTTC. Amino acids: CASKAGLAGVVQFF.

The gene calls are TRBV30 and TRBJ1-1; D is undetermined. CDR3 length: 13 residues. The germline V gene encodes CDR1 GTSNPN and CDR2 SVGIG (reference sequence). Between the trimmed V and J ends, which lost 0 bases and 3 bases, there was a span of 8 bases. The CDR3 reads CAWSVRFYTEAFF. CDR3 bases: TGTGCCTGGAGTGTTCGGTTTTACACTGAAGCTTTCTTT. The whole variable domain, remainder taken from reference TRBV30 and TRBJ1-1, is SQTIHQWPATLVQPVGSPLSLECTVEGTSNPNLYWYRQAAGRGLQLLFYSVGIGQISSEVPQNLSASRPQDRQFILSSKKLLLSDSGFYLCAWSVRFYTEAFFGQGTRLTVV.

This clone was seen only a few times. The gene calls are TRBV2 and TRBJ2-1, with D possibly matching TRBD2 (6 bases). The CDR3 consists of 14 residues. CDR1 and CDR2 from the germline V gene are SNHLY and FYNNEI. Trimming took 4 bases from V and 1 from J, leaving 8 bases between them. The CDR3 spells CASSGGRSYNEQFF. CDR3 coding DNA: TGTGCCAGCAGTGGGGGGAGGTCCTACAATGAGCAGTTCTTC.

This clone was found a few times. The CDR3 nucleotides are TGCGCCAGCAGCCCGAAGACTAGGCCCACCGGGGAGCTGTTTTTT. Amino acid sequence: CASSPKTRPTGELFF. The rearrangement uses TRBV5-1 and TRBJ2-2, with D possibly being TRBD2 (6 bases). The CDR3 has 15 amino acids. The germline CDR1 and CDR2 sequences are SGHRS and YFSETQ. V lost 4 bases and J 4 bases, leaving 14 bases between the germline ends.

This chain uses TRBV10-1 with TRBJ2-7; TRBD2 is a possible D gene (6 bases). In germline, CDR1 is WNHNN, CDR2 SYGVQD (reference sequence). The V end was cut by 7 bases, the J end by 2 bases, with 15 bases between. The CDR3 spans 14 residues. The CDR3 coding sequence is TGCGCCAGCACCCTGAGGGACTCAACCTACGAGCAGTACTTC. Translating it yields CASTLRDSTYEQYF.

The gene calls are TRBV7-6 and TRBJ2-1, with 7 positions matching TRBD2. The germline V gene encodes CDR1 SGHVS and CDR2 FNYEAQ. The trim removed 5 bases at V and 9 bases at J, leaving 10 bases unmatched. The CDR3 is made up of 14 amino acids. In DNA, the CDR3 is TGTGCCAGCAGCCCTCGGACTAGTTTTAGTGAGCAGTTCTTC. Protein sequence: CASSPRTSFSEQFF.

This sequence joins TRBV6-5 and TRBJ2-1; 12 nucleotides align to TRBD2. From germline, CDR1 is MNHEY and CDR2 SVGAGI. The CDR3 covers 15 residues. V shed 8 bases, J shed 2 bases, and the junction held 4 bases outside the gene matches. CDR3 nucleotide sequence: TGTGCCAGCGCTAGCGGGAGGGGTGCCTACAATGAGCAGTTCTTC. Translated: CASASGRGAYNEQFF.

This chain connects TRBV6-5 to TRBJ1-5; no firm D call. There are 15 residues in the CDR3. CDR1 and CDR2 (germline): MNHEY, SVGAGI. Trimming took off 0 bases at V and 1 base at J, with 7 bases between the two ends. This CDR3 reads CASSYSQSSNQPQHF. CDR3 DNA sequence: TGTGCCAGCAGTTACTCCCAGTCAAGCAATCAGCCCCAGCATTTT.

The J gene is TRBJ1-2, the V gene TRBV28; 9 positions match TRBD1. Germline assignment: CDR1 MDHEN and CDR2 SYDVKM. The CDR3 extends over 12 amino acids. After removal of 8 bases from V and 3 bases from J, the junction contained 1 base not matched to a gene. CDR3 sequence (DNA): TGTGCCAGCGGGGACAGGGACTATGGCTACACCTTC. Residues: CASGDRDYGYTF.